The 2 T cell receptor beta chains below come from one sample, sequenced in a study of T-cell memory formation after mild COVID-19. TCRdb re-analysed the 5' RACE reads in MiXCR, keeping a single row per CDR3 protein. The table lists hundreds of thousands of distinct CDR3 sequences, 15% to 20% of them singletons. Sequenced: PBMCs or a T cell subset sorted from them (not recorded which). The receptors originated from an adult woman who had mild COVID-19 (a few samples of this study predate the infection). Cell type and time point are not known.

The V and J genes are TRBV6-6 and TRBJ2-7; 11 positions match TRBD2. Trimming removed 4 bases from V and 0 bases from J; junction bases left unmatched: 5. Looked up from germline, CDR1 is MNHNY and CDR2 is SVGAGI (reference sequence). The CDR3 sequence is 16 residues long. For the CDR3, the DNA is TGTGCCAGCAGTTCACTAGCGGGAGAAAGCTCCTACGAGCAGTACTTC. It encodes CASSSLAGESSYEQYF.

This clonotype was seen a few times. This chain uses TRBV7-9 with TRBJ2-5, with a weak D call TRBD2 (5 bases). Trimming cost V 2 bases and J 2 bases, with 9 bases left between them. From germline, CDR1 is SEHNR and CDR2 FQNEAQ (reference sequence). CDR3 length: 14 residues. The CDR3 region has the DNA TGTGCCAGCAGCTTATTTCGGACTCAAGAGACCCAGTACTTC. Translating it yields CASSLFRTQETQYF. Supplemented by reference TRBV7-9 and TRBJ2-5, the full variable domain reads DTGVSQNPRHKITKRGQNVTFRCDPISEHNRLYWYRQTLGQGPEFLTYFQNEAQLEKSRLLSDRFSAERPKGSFSTLEIQRTEQGDSAMYLCASSLFRTQETQYFGPGTRLLVL.